The 14 T cell receptor beta chains in this list originate from one sample, sequenced in a study of Ad26.COV2.S vaccination and SARS-CoV-2 variants. The treatment was: around 19 received Ad26.COV2.S at low or high dose, single or two shots; about five received placebo; per-sample allocation not given. Specimen acquisition occurred on day 63 following the initial vaccine or placebo injection. Repertoires were generated with immunoSEQ multiplex PCR, while TCRdb's copy carries only in-frame clones and drops some. The repertoire consists of 350,000 to 500,000 clones, with 90% occurring once and the leading ten covering around 4.5%. Sequenced here: peripheral blood, sampled in a trial of Ad26.COV2.S vaccine versus placebo. The source is a person between 18 and 65 years old who received the Ad26.COV2.S COVID-19 vaccine or a placebo.

The chain uses TRBV25-1 and TRBJ2-3, with D unresolved. The CDR3 runs 13 residues. Deletions cut 0 bases from V and 12 bases from J, with 13 bases between. Germline CDR1 reads MGHDK; CDR2 reads SYGVNS. The CDR3 DNA sequence: TGTGCCAGCAGTGAATATCGGCTTCCTGACCAGTATTTT. The encoded protein is CASSEYRLPDQYF.

This chain uses TRBV7-3 with TRBJ1-2, with 8 bases lining up with TRBD1. CDR3 size: 13 residues. In germline, CDR1 is SGHTA, CDR2 FQGTGA. After removal of 4 bases from V and 4 bases from J, the junction contained 2 bases not matched to a gene. This CDR3 is CASSSGQGYGYTF. The CDR3 DNA sequence: TGTGCCAGCAGCTCCGGACAGGGCTATGGCTACACCTTC.

The chain is built from TRBV10-1 and TRBJ2-1, with D hard to call. V lost 8 bases and J 1 base, leaving 9 bases between the germline ends. Germline CDR1 WNHNN, CDR2 SYGVQD (reference sequence). This CDR3 comprises 13 residues. Here the CDR3 reads CASSWGSYNEQFF. CDR3 coding DNA: TGCGCCAGCTCGTGGGGTTCCTACAATGAGCAGTTCTTC.

This chain links TRBV20-1 with TRBJ2-4; D not certain. The CDR3 spans 11 residues. Germline assignment: CDR1 DFQATT and CDR2 SNEGSKA (reference sequence). V shed 4 bases and J shed 2 bases, with 3 bases lying between them. CDR3 DNA sequence: TGCAGTGCTAACTCCAAAAACATTCAGTACTTC. The encoded protein is CSANSKNIQYF.

The chain employs TRBV12-3 or TRBV12-4 and TRBJ1-2; D remains unclear. With 5 bases removed from V and 0 bases from J, the gap between germline ends came to 4 bases. This CDR3 is built from 12 residues. Written as DNA, the CDR3 is TGTGCCAGCAGTGCGACTAACTATGGCTACACCTTC. It translates to CASSATNYGYTF.

The J gene is TRBJ1-2, the V gene TRBV28; D is uncertain. This CDR3 comprises 11 residues. The germline V gene encodes CDR1 MDHEN and CDR2 SYDVKM. V was pared by 5 bases and J by 3 bases, with 4 bases between. The CDR3: CASSRDYGYTF. CDR3 nucleotide sequence: TGTGCCAGCAGTCGTGACTATGGCTACACCTTC.

The rearrangement uses TRBV30 and TRBJ1-4; TRBD1 aligns across 7 bases. The germline V gene encodes CDR1 GTSNPN and CDR2 SVGIG (reference sequence). CDR3 length equals 15 residues. After removal of 0 bases from V and 5 bases from J, the junction contained 6 bases not matched to a gene. In DNA, the CDR3 is TGTGCCTGGAGTGTGGGTGGGACAGTAAATGAAAAACTGTTTTTT. Translating gives CAWSVGGTVNEKLFF.

This clone has only one observation. The rearrangement links TRBV6-2 or TRBV6-3 to TRBJ1-2, with a possible D match to TRBD1 (5 bases). This CDR3 contains 13 residues. The germline gives CDR1 MNHEY, CDR2 SVGEGT. Trimming shortened V by 6 bases and J by 3 bases, and 11 bases separated the two germline ends. CDR3 amino acids: CASSQGYYYGYTF. The CDR3 bases are TGTGCCAGCAGCCAGGGATACTACTATGGCTACACCTTC.

This chain joins TRBV7-6 and TRBJ2-2, with 9 bases matching TRBD2. The CDR3 runs 16 residues. V shed 1 base, J shed 6 bases, and the junction held 6 bases outside the gene matches. Germline V gives CDR1 SGHVS, CDR2 FNYEAQ. CDR3 nucleotides: TGTGCCAGCAGCTTAGTTAGCGGGAGATCGTCCGGGGAGCTGTTTTTT. This sequence encodes CASSLVSGRSSGELFF.

The CDR3 reads CASGPIPAGFYEQYF. In nucleotides, the CDR3 is TGTGCCAGCGGCCCCATCCCGGCGGGTTTCTACGAGCAGTACTTC. This chain uses TRBV6-5 with TRBJ2-7, with D perhaps TRBD2 (5 bases). CDR3 length equals 15 residues. Trimming took off 8 bases at V and 3 bases at J, with 20 bases between the two ends. CDR1 and CDR2 (germline): MNHEY, SVGAGI.

The V gene is TRBV7-2, the J gene TRBJ2-4; D might be TRBD2 (5 bases). The CDR3 extends over 18 amino acids. V lost 3 bases and J 0 bases, leaving 18 bases between the germline ends. The germline V gene encodes CDR1 SGHTA and CDR2 FQGNSA. In DNA form, the CDR3 reads TGTGCCAGCAGCTTCCGGCCGGGTTCGGGGTTAGCCAAAAACATTCAGTACTTC. Translated: CASSFRPGSGLAKNIQYF.

The chain links TRBV6-4 to TRBJ1-5, with a tentative D call TRBD1 (5 bases). CDR1 MRHNA and CDR2 SNTAGT come from the germline V gene. Between the trimmed V and J ends, which lost 0 bases and 12 bases, there was a span of 21 bases. This CDR3 is 16 amino acids long. The CDR3 is CASSDSGTGPRLGQHF. In DNA, the CDR3 is TGTGCCAGCAGTGACTCAGGTACGGGGCCCAGACTTGGCCAGCATTTT.

The chain links TRBV11-2 to TRBJ1-2; 7 positions match TRBD1. V was pared by 6 bases and J by 8 bases, with 9 bases of the junction left unmatched. Germline V gives CDR1 SGHAT, CDR2 FQNNGV. The CDR3 has 13 residues. CDR3 region: CASSLGQSRGYTF. CDR3 nucleotides: TGTGCCAGCAGTTTGGGACAGTCTCGAGGCTACACCTTC. Full variable domain (remainder filled in from reference TRBV11-2 and TRBJ1-2): EAGVAQSPRYKIIEKRQSVAFWCNPISGHATLYWYQQILGQGPKLLIQFQNNGVVDDSQLPKDRFSAERLKGVDSTLKIQPAKLEDSAVYLCASSLGQSRGYTFGSGTRLTVV.

V gene TRBV28 combines with J gene TRBJ1-1; tentatively, D is TRBD1 (5 bases). The CDR3 has 13 amino acids. The germline gives CDR1 MDHEN, CDR2 SYDVKM. Between the trimmed V and J ends, which lost 2 bases and 4 bases, there was a span of 8 bases. The CDR3 protein is CASSLQGPTEAFF. In DNA, the CDR3 is TGTGCCAGCAGTTTACAGGGTCCCACTGAAGCTTTCTTT.